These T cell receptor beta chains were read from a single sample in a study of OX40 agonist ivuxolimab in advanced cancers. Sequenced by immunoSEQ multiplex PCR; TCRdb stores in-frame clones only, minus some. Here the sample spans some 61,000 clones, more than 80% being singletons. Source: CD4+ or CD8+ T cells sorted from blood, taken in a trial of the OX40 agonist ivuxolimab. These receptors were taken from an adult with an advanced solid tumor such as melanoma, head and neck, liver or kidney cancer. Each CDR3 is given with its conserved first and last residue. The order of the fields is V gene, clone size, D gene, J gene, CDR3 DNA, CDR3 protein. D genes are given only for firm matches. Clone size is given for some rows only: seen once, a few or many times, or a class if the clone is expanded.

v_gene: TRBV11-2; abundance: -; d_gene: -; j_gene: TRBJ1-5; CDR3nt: TGTGCCAGCAGACATCAGCCCCAGCATTTT; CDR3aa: CASRHQPQHF
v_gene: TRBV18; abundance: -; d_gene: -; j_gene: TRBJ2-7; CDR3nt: TGTGCCAGCTCACCATCCGGGGGCGAGCAGTACTTC; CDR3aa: CASSPSGGEQYF
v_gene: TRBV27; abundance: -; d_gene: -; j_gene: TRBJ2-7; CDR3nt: TGTGCCAGCAGTTTCAACAGTGCCTACGAGCAGTACTTC; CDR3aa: CASSFNSAYEQYF
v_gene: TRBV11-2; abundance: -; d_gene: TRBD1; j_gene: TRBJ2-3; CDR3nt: TGTGCCAGCAGCTTTACAGGGGGCACAGATACGCAGTATTTT; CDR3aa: CASSFTGGTDTQYF
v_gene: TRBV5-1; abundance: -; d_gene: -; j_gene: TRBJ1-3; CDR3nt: TGCGCCAGCAGCCCCGTCGGGGGGCTTGGAAACACCATATATTTT; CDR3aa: CASSPVGGLGNTIYF
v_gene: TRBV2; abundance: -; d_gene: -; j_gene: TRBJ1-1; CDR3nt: TGTGCCAGCAGACTTCAGGGTTATACTGAAGCTTTCTTT; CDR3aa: CASRLQGYTEAFF
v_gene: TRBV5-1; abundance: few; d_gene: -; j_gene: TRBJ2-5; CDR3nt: TGCGCCAGCAGCTGGGAAAAGGAGACCCAGTACTTC; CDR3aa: CASSWEKETQYF
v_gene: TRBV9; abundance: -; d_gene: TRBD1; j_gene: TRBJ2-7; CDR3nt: TGTGCCAGCAGCGTAGCGGGGACAGGGACAAACGAGCAGTACTTC; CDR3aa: CASSVAGTGTNEQYF
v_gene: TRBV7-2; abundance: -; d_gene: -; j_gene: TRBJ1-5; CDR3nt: TGTGCCAGCAGCTTAGCGATCGGATATAGCAATCAGCCCCAGCATTTT; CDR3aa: CASSLAIGYSNQPQHF
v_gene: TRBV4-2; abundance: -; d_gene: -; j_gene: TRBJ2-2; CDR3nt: TGTGCCAGCAGCCAAGATGTGCGGGTTGTCGGGGAGCTGTTTTTT; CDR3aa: CASSQDVRVVGELFF
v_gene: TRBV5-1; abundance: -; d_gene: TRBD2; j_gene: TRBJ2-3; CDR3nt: TGCGCCAGCAGCGGAGGACTAGCGGGAAGCACAGATACGCAGTATTTT; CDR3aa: CASSGGLAGSTDTQYF
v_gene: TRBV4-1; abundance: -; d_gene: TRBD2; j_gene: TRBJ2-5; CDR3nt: TGCGCCAGCAGCCAAGAATATCCTAGCGGCCATCAAGAGACCCAGTACTTC; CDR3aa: CASSQEYPSGHQETQYF
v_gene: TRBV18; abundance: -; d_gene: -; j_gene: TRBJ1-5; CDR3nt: TGTGCCAGCTCAGGGGGGTACAGTCAGCCCCAGCATTTT; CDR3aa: CASSGGYSQPQHF
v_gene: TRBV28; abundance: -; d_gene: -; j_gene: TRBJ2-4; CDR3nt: TGTGCCAGCAACCTCCGATCCGTGGCCAAAAACATTCAGTACTTC; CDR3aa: CASNLRSVAKNIQYF
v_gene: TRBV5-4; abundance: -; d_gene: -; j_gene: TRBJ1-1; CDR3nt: TGTGCCAGCAGCTTTTACGCAGGGAAAGGCACTGAAGCTTTCTTT; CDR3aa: CASSFYAGKGTEAFF
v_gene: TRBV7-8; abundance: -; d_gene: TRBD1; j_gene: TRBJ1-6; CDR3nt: TGTGCCAGCAGCTTAGCGCTTCTGGTAGGGACAGCCGTGGGACCCCTCCACTTT; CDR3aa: CASSLALLVGTAVGPLHF
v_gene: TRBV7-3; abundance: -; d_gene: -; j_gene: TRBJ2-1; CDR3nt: TGTGCCAGCAGCTTAGACGGGACGCGCAATGAGCAGTTCTTC; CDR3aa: CASSLDGTRNEQFF
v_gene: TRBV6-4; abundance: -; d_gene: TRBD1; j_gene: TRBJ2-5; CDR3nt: TGTGCCAGCAGTTCCCCGGGACAGGGGTTATGGGAGACCCAGTACTTC; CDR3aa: CASSSPGQGLWETQYF
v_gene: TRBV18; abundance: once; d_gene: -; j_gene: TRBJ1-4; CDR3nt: TGTGCCAGCTCACCACCGTGGGGGAGGCATGAAAAACTGTTTTTT; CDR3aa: CASSPPWGRHEKLFF
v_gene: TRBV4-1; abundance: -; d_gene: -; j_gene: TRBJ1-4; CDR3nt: TGCGCCAGCAGCCGCCCAAAAGAGCAGGGGAATGAAAAACTGTTTTTT; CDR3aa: CASSRPKEQGNEKLFF
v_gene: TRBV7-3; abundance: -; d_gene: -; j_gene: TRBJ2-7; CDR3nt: TGTGCCAGCAGCTTACTAGTAAGCTCCTACGAGCAGTACTTC; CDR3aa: CASSLLVSSYEQYF
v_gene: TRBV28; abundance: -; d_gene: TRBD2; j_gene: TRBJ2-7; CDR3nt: TGTGCCAGCAGTACTTGGACTAGCGGGAACTACGAGCAGTACTTC; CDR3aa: CASSTWTSGNYEQYF
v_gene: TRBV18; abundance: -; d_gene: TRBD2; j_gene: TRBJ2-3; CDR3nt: TGTGCCAGCTCATCCGGAATCAGCGGGAGTGGGGCAGATACGCAGTATTTT; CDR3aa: CASSSGISGSGADTQYF
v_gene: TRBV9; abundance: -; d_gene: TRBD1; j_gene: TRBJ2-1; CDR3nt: TGTGCCAGCAGCTTCTACCAGGGGGCGGTAGGCTACAATGAGCAGTTCTTC; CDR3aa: CASSFYQGAVGYNEQFF
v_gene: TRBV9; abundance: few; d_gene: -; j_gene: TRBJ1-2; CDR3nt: TGTGCCAGCAGCCCGCCCGGGACGAACTATGGCTACACCTTC; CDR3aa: CASSPPGTNYGYTF
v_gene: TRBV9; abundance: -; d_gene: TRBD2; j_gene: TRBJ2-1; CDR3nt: TGTGCCAGCAGCGGGGGGACTAGCGGCTACAATGAGCAGTTCTTC; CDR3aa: CASSGGTSGYNEQFF
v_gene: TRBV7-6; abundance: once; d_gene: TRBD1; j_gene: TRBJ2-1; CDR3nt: TGTGCCAGCAGCCGGAGGACAGGGATCTCCTACAATGAGCAGTTCTTC; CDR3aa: CASSRRTGISYNEQFF
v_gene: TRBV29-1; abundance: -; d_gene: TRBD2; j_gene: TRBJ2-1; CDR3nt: TGCAGCGTAATACAGCGGGAGGAACCCTACAATGAGCAGTTCTTC; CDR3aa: CSVIQREEPYNEQFF
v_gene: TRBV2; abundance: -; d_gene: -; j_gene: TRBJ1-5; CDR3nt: TGTGCCAGCAGCGTCAGTCGGGATAGCAATCAGCCCCAGCATTTT; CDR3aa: CASSVSRDSNQPQHF
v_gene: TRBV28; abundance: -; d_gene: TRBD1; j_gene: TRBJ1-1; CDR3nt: TGTGCCAGCAGGCCCAGGGGGACCACTGAAGCTTTCTTT; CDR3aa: CASRPRGTTEAFF
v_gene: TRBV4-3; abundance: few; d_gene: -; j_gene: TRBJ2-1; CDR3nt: TGCGCCAGCAGCCAAGACGCTTACAATGAGCAGTTCTTC; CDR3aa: CASSQDAYNEQFF
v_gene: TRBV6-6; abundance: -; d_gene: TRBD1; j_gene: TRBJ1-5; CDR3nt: TGTGCCAGCAGTTACTCTGGGACAGGGGCTAATCAGCCCCAGCATTTT; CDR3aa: CASSYSGTGANQPQHF
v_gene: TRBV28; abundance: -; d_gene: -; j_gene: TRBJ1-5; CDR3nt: TGTGCCAGCAGTTTTTTAGGGAGGAGTCAGCCCCAGCATTTT; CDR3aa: CASSFLGRSQPQHF
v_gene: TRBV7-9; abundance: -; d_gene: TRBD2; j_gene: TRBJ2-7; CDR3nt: TGTGCCAGCAGCTTTGGCGGGAGCTACGAGCAGTACTTC; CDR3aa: CASSFGGSYEQYF
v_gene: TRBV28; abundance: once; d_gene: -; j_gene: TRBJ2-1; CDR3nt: TGTGCCAGCAGGGGGACTGTGAACAATGAGCAGTTCTTC; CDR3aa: CASRGTVNNEQFF
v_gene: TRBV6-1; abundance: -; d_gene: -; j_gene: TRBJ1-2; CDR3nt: TGTGCCAGCAGCCCGGACAGTAACTATGGCTACACCTTC; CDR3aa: CASSPDSNYGYTF
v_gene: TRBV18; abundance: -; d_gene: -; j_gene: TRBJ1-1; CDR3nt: TGTGCCAGCTCACCACAAAGGGTCGACACTGAAGCTTTCTTT; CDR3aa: CASSPQRVDTEAFF
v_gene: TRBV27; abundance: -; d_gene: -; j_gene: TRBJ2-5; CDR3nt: TGTGCCAGCAGACCCGGTGGGGGGATACGGTTCAGTGGGACCCAGTACTTC; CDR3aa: CASRPGGGIRFSGTQYF
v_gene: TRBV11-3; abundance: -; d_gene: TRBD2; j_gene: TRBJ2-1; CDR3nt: TGTGCCAGCAGCCACGGACTAGGGGACAATGAGCAGTTCTTC; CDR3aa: CASSHGLGDNEQFF
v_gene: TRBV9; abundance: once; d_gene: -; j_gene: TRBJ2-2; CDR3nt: TGTGCCAGCAGCCTTTCCGGGACCCAGTATACTGTGGAGCTGTTTTTT; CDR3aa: CASSLSGTQYTVELFF
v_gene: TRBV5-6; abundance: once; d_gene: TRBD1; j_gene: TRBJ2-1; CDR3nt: TGTGCCAGCAGCCGGTGGGGCAGGGGGCATGTGGATGAGCAGTTCTTC; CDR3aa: CASSRWGRGHVDEQFF
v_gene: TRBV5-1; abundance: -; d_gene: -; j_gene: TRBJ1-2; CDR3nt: TGCGCCAGCAGCTACCAGGAGAGCTATGGCTACACCTTC; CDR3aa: CASSYQESYGYTF
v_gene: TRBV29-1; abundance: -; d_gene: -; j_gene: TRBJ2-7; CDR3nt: TGCAGCGTTACATGGGTCCAGCGGAGTGCCTACGAGCAGTACTTC; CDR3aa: CSVTWVQRSAYEQYF
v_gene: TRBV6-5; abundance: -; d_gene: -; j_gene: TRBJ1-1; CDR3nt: TGTGCCAGCAGTTACTCCTTCCAGGGGAACACTGAAGCTTTCTTT; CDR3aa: CASSYSFQGNTEAFF
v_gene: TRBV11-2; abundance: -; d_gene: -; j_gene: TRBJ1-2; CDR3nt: TGTGCCAGCAGCTTGCCCCCGGCGGGGATCCAAAACTATGGCTACACCTTC; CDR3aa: CASSLPPAGIQNYGYTF
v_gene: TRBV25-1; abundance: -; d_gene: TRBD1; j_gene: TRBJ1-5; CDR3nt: TGTGCCAGCAGTTCGGGACAGGGGCCCAATCAGCCCCAGCATTTT; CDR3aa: CASSSGQGPNQPQHF
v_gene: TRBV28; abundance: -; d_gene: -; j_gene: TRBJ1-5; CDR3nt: TGTGCCAGTCAACGGATCGGCAATCAGCCCCAGCATTTT; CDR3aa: CASQRIGNQPQHF
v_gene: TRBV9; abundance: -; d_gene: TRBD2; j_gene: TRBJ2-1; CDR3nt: TGTGCCAGCACTGCTAGCGGAGACAATGAGCAGTTCTTC; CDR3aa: CASTASGDNEQFF
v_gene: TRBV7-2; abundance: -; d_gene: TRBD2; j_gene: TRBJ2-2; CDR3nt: TGTGCCAGCAGCTTAAGAAGGGTCGGGAGGAGTGACACCGGGGAGCTGTTTTTT; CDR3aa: CASSLRRVGRSDTGELFF
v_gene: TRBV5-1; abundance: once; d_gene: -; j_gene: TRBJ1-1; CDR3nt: TGCGCCAGCAGCCCAGTGGGGCGGGTAAACACTGAAGCTTTCTTT; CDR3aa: CASSPVGRVNTEAFF
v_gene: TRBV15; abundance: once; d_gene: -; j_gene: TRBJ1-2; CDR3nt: TGTGCCACCAGGGCCCGGGGGGCGTTTGGCTACACCTTC; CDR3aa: CATRARGAFGYTF
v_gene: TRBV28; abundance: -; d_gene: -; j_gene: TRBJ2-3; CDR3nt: TGTGCCAGCAGTTTCCCCAACCCAAATCTTGGGGATACGCAGTATTTT; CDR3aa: CASSFPNPNLGDTQYF
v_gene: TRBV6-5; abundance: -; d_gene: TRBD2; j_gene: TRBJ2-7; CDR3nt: TGTGCCAGCAGTTACTCGAGGCCTAGCGGGACAAGCGAGCAGTACTTC; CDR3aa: CASSYSRPSGTSEQYF
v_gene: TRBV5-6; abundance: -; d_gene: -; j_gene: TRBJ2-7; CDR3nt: TGTGCCAGCAGCTTTTACCGGGATCCCCACTACGAGCAGTACTTC; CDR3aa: CASSFYRDPHYEQYF
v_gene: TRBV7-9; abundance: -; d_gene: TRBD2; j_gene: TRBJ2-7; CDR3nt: TGTGCCAGCAGCTTAGGGGAGGGGCTCTCCTACGAGCAGTACTTC; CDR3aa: CASSLGEGLSYEQYF